Described below is a single T cell receptor (beta chain) sequence and its context. The data were taken from a study of blood T cell repertoires in COVID-19. Study in general: COVID-19 samples, acute and convalescent, were from the United States, Italy and Spain. T cells, B-cell-depleted T cells, or PBMCs supplied cDNA or gDNA.

CDR1 is LNHDA, CDR2 SQIVND, per germline (reference sequence). The CDR3 contains 15 residues. V gave up 4 bases and J gave up 0 bases, with 9 bases separating them. Under the authors' procedure: Amplification of reference gene primers was used by the study to estimate nucleated cell counts. Assay: immunoSEQ multiplex PCR; the TCRdb copy retains only in-frame clones and omits some. The V and J calls and clone size come from that table; D and trimming were worked out from the DNA. Of 300,000 to 350,000 clones in the sample, roughly 87% were seen once. The Seattle patients, enrolled during active infection, were followed longitudinally.

The V and J genes are TRBV19 and TRBJ1-4, with D hard to call. The specimen was peripheral blood. This TCR was sampled from a man younger than 45 with COVID-19, enrolled during active disease. This chain's CDR3 is CASSTVSATNEKLFF. CDR3 coding DNA: TGTGCCAGTAGTACCGTGAGTGCAACTAATGAAAAACTGTTTTTT.